The clone carrying this TCR delta chain was picked up a small number of times. This record comes from a study of gamma-delta chains in newborns, infants, children. The wider study: Microbial exposure reportedly drives polyclonal innate γδ T cell expansion after birth.

TCRdb reapplied CATT to the reads. Of around 4,500 delta-chain clones listed, less than 5% are singletons. Germline V lookup: CDR1 GEAIGNYY, CDR2 EKD. J was trimmed by 1 base and V by 2 bases; bases with no gene match: 7. The CDR3 consists of 20 residues. The source material was blood. The V call is TRDV2, the J call TRDJ3; 13 nucleotides line up with TRDD3. This receptor was obtained from a child who was a newborn, infant or young child, either healthy, febrile or measles-vaccinated (not recorded which). CDR3 loop: CACDSTGGYGTSWDTRQMFF. DNA of the CDR3: TGTGCCTGTGACAGTACTGGGGGATACGGGACGTCCTGGGACACCCGACAGATGTTTTTC.